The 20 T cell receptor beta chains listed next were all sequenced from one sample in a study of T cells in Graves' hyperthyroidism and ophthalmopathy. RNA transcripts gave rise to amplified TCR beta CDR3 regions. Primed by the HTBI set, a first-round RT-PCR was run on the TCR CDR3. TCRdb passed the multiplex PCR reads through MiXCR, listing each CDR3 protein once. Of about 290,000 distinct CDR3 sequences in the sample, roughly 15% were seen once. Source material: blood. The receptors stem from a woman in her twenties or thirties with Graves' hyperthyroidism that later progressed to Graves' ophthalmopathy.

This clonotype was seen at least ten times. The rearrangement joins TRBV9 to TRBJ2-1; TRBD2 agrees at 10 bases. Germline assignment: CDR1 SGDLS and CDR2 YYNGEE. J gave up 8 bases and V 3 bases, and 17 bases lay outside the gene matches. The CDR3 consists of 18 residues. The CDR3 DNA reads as TGTGCCAGCAGCGCAGACCCCTCAAGCGGGAGGGCCGTTTATGAGCAGTTCTTC. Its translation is CASSADPSSGRAVYEQFF.

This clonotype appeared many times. The CDR3 spells CATGGPFRVVNRSQHF. In nucleotides, the CDR3 is TGTGCCACGGGGGGACCCTTTCGTGTTGTGAATCGATCCCAGCATTTT. The chain combines TRBV24-1 with TRBJ1-5, with a tentative D call TRBD1 (5 bases). The ends were cut back, 10 bases at V and 11 bases at J, with 29 bases in the middle. The CDR3 covers 16 residues. The germline V gene encodes CDR1 KGHDR and CDR2 SFDVKD.

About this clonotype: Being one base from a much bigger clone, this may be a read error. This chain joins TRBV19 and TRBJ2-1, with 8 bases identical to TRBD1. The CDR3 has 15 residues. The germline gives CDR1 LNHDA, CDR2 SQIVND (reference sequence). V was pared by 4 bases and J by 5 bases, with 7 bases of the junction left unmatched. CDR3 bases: TGTGCCAGTAGTACACAGGGGGTGGCCAACAATGAGCAGTTCTTC. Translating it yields CASSTQGVANNEQFF.

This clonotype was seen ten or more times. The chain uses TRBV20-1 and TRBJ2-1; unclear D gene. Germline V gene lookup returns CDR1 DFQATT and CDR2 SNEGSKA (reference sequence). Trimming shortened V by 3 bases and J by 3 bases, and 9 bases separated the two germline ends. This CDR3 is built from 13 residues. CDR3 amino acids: CSASALNYNEQFF. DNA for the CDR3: TGCAGTGCTAGTGCGCTAAACTACAATGAGCAGTTCTTC.

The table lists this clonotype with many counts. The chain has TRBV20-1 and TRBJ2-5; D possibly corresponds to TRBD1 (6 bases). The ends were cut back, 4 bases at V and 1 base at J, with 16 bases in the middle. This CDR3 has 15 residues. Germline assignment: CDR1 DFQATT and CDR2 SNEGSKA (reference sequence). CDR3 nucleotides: TGCAGTGCTACCCCACAGGGAACCTCCCAAGAGACCCAGTACTTC. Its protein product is CSATPQGTSQETQYF.

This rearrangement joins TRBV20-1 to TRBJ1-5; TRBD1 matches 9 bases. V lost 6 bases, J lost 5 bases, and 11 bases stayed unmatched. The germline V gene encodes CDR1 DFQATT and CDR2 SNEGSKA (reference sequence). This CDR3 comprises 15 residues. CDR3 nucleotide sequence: TGCAGTGCCGAGACCTCCGGGACAGGGTATCAGCCCCAGCATTTT. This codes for CSAETSGTGYQPQHF.

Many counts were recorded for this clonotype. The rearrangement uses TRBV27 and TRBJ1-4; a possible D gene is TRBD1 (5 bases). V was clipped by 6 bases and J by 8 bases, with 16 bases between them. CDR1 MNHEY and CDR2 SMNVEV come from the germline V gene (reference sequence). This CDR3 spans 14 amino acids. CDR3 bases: TGTGCCAGCAGCACCGACAGATTAATCGAAAAACTGTTTTTT. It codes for CASSTDRLIEKLFF.

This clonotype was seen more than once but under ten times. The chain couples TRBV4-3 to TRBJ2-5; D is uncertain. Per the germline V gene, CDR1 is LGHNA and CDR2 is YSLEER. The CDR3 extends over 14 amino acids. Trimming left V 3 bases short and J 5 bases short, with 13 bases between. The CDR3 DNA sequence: TGCGCCAGCAGCCAGGACCCCGGGTTGGAGACCCAGTACTTC. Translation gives CASSQDPGLETQYF.

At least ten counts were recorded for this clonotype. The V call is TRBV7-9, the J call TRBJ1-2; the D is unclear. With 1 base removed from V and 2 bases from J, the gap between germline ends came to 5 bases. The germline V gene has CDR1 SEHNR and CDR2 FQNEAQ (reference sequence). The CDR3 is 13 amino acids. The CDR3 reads CASSLEVNYGYTF. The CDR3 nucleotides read TGTGCCAGCAGCTTAGAGGTGAACTATGGCTACACCTTC.

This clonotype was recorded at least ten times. As DNA, the CDR3 is TGTGCCATCAGTGATAGAGAGGCGGACATTCAGTACTTC. Its protein is CAISDREADIQYF. The V and J genes are TRBV10-3 and TRBJ2-4; D is undetermined. Germline V gene data show CDR1 as ENHRY and CDR2 as SYGVKD. The V end lost 3 bases, the J end lost 8 bases, and 11 bases lay between the germline ends. CDR3 length: 13 amino acids.

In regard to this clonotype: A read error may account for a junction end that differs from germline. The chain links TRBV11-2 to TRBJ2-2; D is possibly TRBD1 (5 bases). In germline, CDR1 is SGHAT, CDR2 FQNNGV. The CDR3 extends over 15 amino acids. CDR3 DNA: TGTACCAGCAGCTTTAGGACAAAAAACACCGGGGAGCTGTTTTTT. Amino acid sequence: CTSSFRTKNTGELFF.

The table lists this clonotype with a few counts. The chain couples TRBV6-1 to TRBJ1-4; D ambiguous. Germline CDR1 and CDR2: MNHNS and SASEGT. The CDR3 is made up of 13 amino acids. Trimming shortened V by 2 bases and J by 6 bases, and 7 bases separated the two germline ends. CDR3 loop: CASSELEDEKLFF. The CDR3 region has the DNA TGTGCCAGCAGTGAACTTGAGGATGAAAAACTGTTTTTT.

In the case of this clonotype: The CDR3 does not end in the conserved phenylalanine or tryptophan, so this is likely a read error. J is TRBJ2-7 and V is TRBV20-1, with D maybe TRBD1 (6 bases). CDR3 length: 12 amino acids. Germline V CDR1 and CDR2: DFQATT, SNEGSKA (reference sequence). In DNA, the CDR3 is TGCAGCGTTAACAGGGATTCCTACGAGCAGTACCTC. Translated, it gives CSVNRDSYEQYL.

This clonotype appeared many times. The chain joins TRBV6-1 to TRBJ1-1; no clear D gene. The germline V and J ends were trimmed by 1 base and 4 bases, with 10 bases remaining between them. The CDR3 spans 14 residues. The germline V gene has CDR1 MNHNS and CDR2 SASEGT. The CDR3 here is CASSEVGLGTEAFF. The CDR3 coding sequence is TGTGCCAGCAGTGAAGTTGGGCTGGGCACTGAAGCTTTCTTT.

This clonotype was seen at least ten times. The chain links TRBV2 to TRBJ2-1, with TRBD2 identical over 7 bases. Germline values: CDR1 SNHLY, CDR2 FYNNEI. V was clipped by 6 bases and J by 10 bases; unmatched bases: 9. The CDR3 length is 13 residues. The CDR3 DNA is TGTGCCAGCAGAGGGGACTACTTTGGAGAGCAGTTCTTC. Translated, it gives CASRGDYFGEQFF.

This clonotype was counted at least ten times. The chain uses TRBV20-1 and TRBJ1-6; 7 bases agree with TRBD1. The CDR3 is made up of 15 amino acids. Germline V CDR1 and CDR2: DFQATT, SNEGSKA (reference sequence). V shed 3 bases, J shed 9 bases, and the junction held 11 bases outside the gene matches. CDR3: CSARKGQIPGSPLHF. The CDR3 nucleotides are TGCAGTGCTAGGAAGGGACAGATCCCTGGTTCACCCCTCCACTTT.

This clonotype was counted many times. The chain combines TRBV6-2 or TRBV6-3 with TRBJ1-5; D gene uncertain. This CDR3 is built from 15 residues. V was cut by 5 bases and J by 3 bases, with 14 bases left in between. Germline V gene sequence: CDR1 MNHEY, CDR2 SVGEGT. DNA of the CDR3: TGTGCCAGCAGTACCAAACCCCCATACAATCAGCCCCAGCATTTT. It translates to CASSTKPPYNQPQHF.

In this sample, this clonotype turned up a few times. The CDR3 protein is CATSRDLSREAGETQYF. The CDR3 region has the DNA TGTGCCACCAGCAGAGATTTGTCCAGGGAAGCGGGAGAGACCCAGTACTTC. The chain recombines TRBV15 with TRBJ2-5; D may be TRBD2 (6 bases). Per the germline V gene, CDR1 is LNHNV and CDR2 is YYDKDF (reference sequence). The CDR3 contains 17 residues. Deletions cut 0 bases from V and 4 bases from J, with 18 bases between. The whole variable domain, remainder taken from reference TRBV15 and TRBJ2-5, is DAMVIQNPRYQVTQFGKPVTLSCSQTLNHNVMYWYQQKSSQAPKLLFHYYDKDFNNEADTPDNFQSRRPNTSFCFLDIRSPGLGDTAMYLCATSRDLSREAGETQYFGPGTRLLVL.

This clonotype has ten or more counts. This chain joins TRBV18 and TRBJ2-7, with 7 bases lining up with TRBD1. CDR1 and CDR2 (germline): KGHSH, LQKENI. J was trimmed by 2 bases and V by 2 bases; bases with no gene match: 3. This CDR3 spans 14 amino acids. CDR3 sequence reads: CASSPWDRAYEQYF. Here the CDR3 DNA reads TGTGCCAGCTCACCATGGGACAGAGCCTACGAGCAGTACTTC.

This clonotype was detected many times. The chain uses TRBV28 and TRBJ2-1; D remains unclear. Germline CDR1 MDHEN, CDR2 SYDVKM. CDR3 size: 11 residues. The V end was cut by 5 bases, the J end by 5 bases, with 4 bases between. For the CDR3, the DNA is TGTGCCAGCAGTGACGACAATGAGCAGTTCTTC. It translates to CASSDDNEQFF.